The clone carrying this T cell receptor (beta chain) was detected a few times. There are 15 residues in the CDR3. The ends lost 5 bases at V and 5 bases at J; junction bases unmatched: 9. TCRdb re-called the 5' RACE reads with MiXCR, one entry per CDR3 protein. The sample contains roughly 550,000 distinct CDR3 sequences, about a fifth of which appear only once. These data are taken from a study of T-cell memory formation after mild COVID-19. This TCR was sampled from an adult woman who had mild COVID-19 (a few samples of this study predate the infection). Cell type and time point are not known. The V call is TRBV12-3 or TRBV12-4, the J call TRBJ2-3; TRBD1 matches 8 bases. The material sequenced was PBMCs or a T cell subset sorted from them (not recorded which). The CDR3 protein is CASSPRDRGRDTQYF. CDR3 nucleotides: TGTGCCAGCAGTCCGCGAGACAGGGGACGAGATACGCAGTATTTT.